This T cell receptor beta chain was captured by sequencing in a study of post-analysis software for immune sequencing data. Study context: Courses of disease covered relapsing-remitting, secondary progressive and progressive-relapsing multiple sclerosis. Study-level findings and limits: Multiple sclerosis patients showed significantly lower normalized Chao1 diversity than controls did. Included in a set of 5 or 6 TRBV segments more frequent in patients than controls were TRBV5-6, TRBV5-1 and TRBV20-1.

This clonotype occurred a few times. Its antigen is unidentified. cDNA libraries for TCR beta contained unique molecular identifiers. Some 500,000 cDNA molecules were recovered from an input of about 0.9 to 10 million T cells. Each CDR3 protein gets one entry after TCRdb re-called the PCR reads with MiXCR. The top ten clones hold 4.9% of a sample with some 800,000 distinct CDR3 sequences, 46% of them seen once. The germline V gene has CDR1 KGHDR and CDR2 SFDVKD. CDR3 length: 12 residues. Sequencing was done on a sample of blood. The TCR sequence derives from a girl under 18 with multiple sclerosis. The rearrangement joins TRBV24-1 to TRBJ2-4; the D gene is possibly TRBD1 (6 bases). The tail of the sequence fits TRBJ2-5 better, so the J call may be wrong. CDR3 residues: CATSDPRGTQYF. The CDR3 DNA reads TGTGCCACCAGTGATCCCAGGGGGACCCAGTACTTC.